The next 28 T cell receptor beta chains were all read from a single sample in a study of T cells after yellow fever vaccination. TCRdb fed the 5' RACE reads into MiXCR, producing one record per CDR3 protein. The repertoire holds about 320,000 distinct CDR3 sequences, around 10% seen once, with over 3% in the top ten. This specimen was CD4+ T cells sorted from PBMCs, taken 45 days after the yellow fever booster vaccination. The receptors come from a man aged 18-30 years who received the YFV17D yellow fever vaccine.

This clonotype was seen only a few times. This rearrangement joins TRBV10-3 to TRBJ2-2; D is undetermined. Between the trimmed V and J ends, which lost 6 bases and 1 base, there was a span of 6 bases. The CDR3 loop spans 13 amino acids. Germline V lookup: CDR1 ENHRY, CDR2 SYGVKD. CDR3 in DNA: TGTGCCATCAGACGACAGAACACCGGGGAGCTGTTTTTT. The encoded protein is CAIRRQNTGELFF.

The chain links TRBV20-1 to TRBJ1-6, with a possible D match to TRBD1 (6 bases). V shed 6 bases and J shed 9 bases, with 18 bases lying between them. CDR1 is DFQATT and CDR2 is SNEGSKA in the germline V gene (reference sequence). The CDR3 is 14 amino acids. Written as DNA, the CDR3 is TGCAGTGCAACGACTAGGGGGTGGGGTTCACCCCTCCACTTT. This sequence encodes CSATTRGWGSPLHF.

The chain joins TRBV12-5 to TRBJ1-1; the D gene is possibly TRBD1 (5 bases). This CDR3 has 13 residues. Trimming left V 0 bases short and J 11 bases short, with 13 bases between. Germline values: CDR1 LGHNT, CDR2 FRNRAP. In nucleotides, the CDR3 is TGTGCTAGTGGTTTGGTACGGGGACCTGGGGCTTTCTTT. Its protein is CASGLVRGPGAFF.

This clonotype has a count of ten or more. The V call is TRBV7-2, the J call TRBJ1-3, with unresolved D. This CDR3 is built from 16 residues. Germline CDR1 is SGHTA and CDR2 is FQGNSA. Between the trimmed V and J ends, which lost 3 bases and 0 bases, there was a span of 12 bases. The CDR3 loop is CASSLSYGSSGNTIYF. In nucleotides, the CDR3 is TGTGCCAGCAGCTTGAGTTACGGGAGCTCTGGAAACACCATATATTTT. The full variable domain, with the rest looked up from reference TRBV7-2 and TRBJ1-3, is GAGVSQSPSNKVTEKGKDVELRCDPISGHTALYWYRQSLGQGLEFLIYFQGNSAPDKSGLPSDRFSAERTGGSVSTLTIQRTQQEDSAVYLCASSLSYGSSGNTIYFGEGSWLTVV.

In this sample, this clonotype turned up many times. This chain joins TRBV9 and TRBJ2-5; maybe TRBD2 (5 bases). Trimming pared 4 bases from V and 9 bases from J, leaving 13 bases between. The length of the CDR3 is 12 residues. Germline V CDR1 and CDR2: SGDLS, YYNGEE. The CDR3 spells CASSSSGSAQYF. The CDR3 DNA reads as TGTGCCAGCAGCTCGTCGGGATCGGCCCAGTACTTC.

In its sample, this clonotype was seen a few times. V gene TRBV19 combines with J gene TRBJ2-4; D possibly matches TRBD1 or TRBD2 (5 bases each). Germline values: CDR1 LNHDA, CDR2 SQIVND (reference sequence). Trimming removed 6 bases at V and 9 bases at J, with 21 bases between. The CDR3 has 15 amino acids. CDR3 protein: CASSKAGVQGVIQYF. In nucleotides, the CDR3 is TGTGCCAGTAGCAAAGCCGGGGTGCAAGGGGTCATTCAGTACTTC.

The genes are TRBV4-1 and TRBJ1-2; D ambiguous. The V gene's germline CDR1 is MGHRA and CDR2 YSYEKL. V lost 3 bases, J lost 0 bases, and 11 bases lay in between. This CDR3 spans 15 amino acids. The CDR3 DNA sequence: TGCGCCAGCAGCCACCTGACGGGAGCTAACTATGGCTACACCTTC. Protein sequence: CASSHLTGANYGYTF.

In its sample, this clonotype was seen many times. The chain carries TRBV5-1 and TRBJ2-7; 7 bases are shared with TRBD1. The CDR3 runs 13 residues. CDR1 and CDR2 (germline): SGHRS, YFSETQ. V trimming: 4 bases; J trimming: 3 bases; junction bases outside the gene matches: 4. CDR3 loop: CASSRQGDYEQYF. As DNA, the CDR3 is TGCGCCAGCAGCCGACAGGGAGACTACGAGCAGTACTTC. Variable domain in full (rest from reference TRBV5-1 and TRBJ2-7): KAGVTQTPRYLIKTRGQQVTLSCSPISGHRSVSWYQQTPGQGLQFLFEYFSETQRNKGNFPGRFSGRQFSNSRSEMNVSTLELGDSALYLCASSRQGDYEQYFGPGTRLTVT.

This clonotype was seen more than once but under ten times. The V call is TRBV7-3, the J call TRBJ1-1; D unresolved. The germline CDR1 and CDR2 sequences are SGHTA and FQGTGA. The CDR3 extends over 14 amino acids. V lost 2 bases to trimming and J lost 4 bases, with 11 bases between them. The DNA for the CDR3 is TGTGCCAGCAGCTTAGATAAGTGGGGCACTGAAGCTTTCTTT. It is translated as CASSLDKWGTEAFF.

The gene calls are TRBV3-1 and TRBJ1-3; D possibly corresponds to TRBD1 (6 bases). This CDR3 contains 14 residues. Germline assignment: CDR1 LGHDT and CDR2 YNNKEL (reference sequence). Trimming took 3 bases from V and 0 from J, leaving 6 bases between them. The CDR3 reads CASSQDSSGNTIYF. The CDR3 DNA follows: TGTGCCAGCAGCCAGGACAGCTCTGGAAACACCATATATTTT.

The V and J genes are TRBV9 and TRBJ1-6; perhaps TRBD1 as D (6 bases). Trimming pared 0 bases from V and 10 bases from J, leaving 14 bases between. The CDR3 extends over 15 amino acids. The germline CDR1 and CDR2 sequences are SGDLS and YYNGEE. DNA of the CDR3: TGTGCCAGCAGCGTAGCTGGGGGCAGCTTCTCACCCCTCCACTTT. As protein: CASSVAGGSFSPLHF.

DNA of the CDR3: TGCGCCAGCAGCCCTCTGACAGGGGGCGAGCAGTACTTC. It translates to CASSPLTGGEQYF. This sequence joins TRBV5-1 and TRBJ2-7; TRBD1 agrees at 9 bases. CDR1 and CDR2 from the germline V gene are SGHRS and YFSETQ. The CDR3 is 13 amino acids. The V segment lost 4 bases and the J segment 6 bases; nucleotides outside the gene matches: 5.

This sequence joins TRBV6-5 and TRBJ1-6; TRBD1 is a possible D gene (6 bases). Germline V gives CDR1 MNHEY, CDR2 SVGAGI. V was trimmed by 2 bases and J by 10 bases, leaving 15 bases between them. The CDR3 runs to 15 residues. Written as DNA, the CDR3 is TGTGCCAGCAGTTACGGCCTAGGGGGAAGATCACCCCTCCACTTT. Protein sequence: CASSYGLGGRSPLHF.

The table lists this clonotype with a few counts. The chain couples TRBV18 to TRBJ2-7; D is possibly TRBD1 (5 bases). Germline values: CDR1 KGHSH, CDR2 LQKENI. Trimming took off 1 base at V and 5 bases at J, with 12 bases between the two ends. The CDR3 has 14 amino acids. In nucleotides, the CDR3 is TGTGCCAGCTCACCACTAGGCAGGGAAAACGAGCAGTACTTC. Its protein is CASSPLGRENEQYF.

This clonotype was seen ten or more times. The V call is TRBV4-1, the J call TRBJ1-6; D is uncertain. The CDR3 loop spans 13 amino acids. Germline CDR1 reads MGHRA; CDR2 reads YSYEKL. V lost 4 bases and J 9 bases, leaving 10 bases between the germline ends. The CDR3 reads CASSLDPSSPLHF. The CDR3 bases are TGCGCCAGCAGCCTTGATCCGAGTTCACCCCTCCACTTT.

This clonotype was observed a handful of times. This rearrangement joins TRBV20-1 to TRBJ2-4, with D perhaps TRBD2 (7 bases). The CDR3 runs 13 residues. Germline assignment: CDR1 DFQATT and CDR2 SNEGSKA (reference sequence). CDR3 nucleotide sequence: TGCGGGGGGGCAGGGGCGGCCAAAAACATTCAGTACTTC. Amino acid sequence: CGGAGAAKNIQYF.

This chain joins TRBV6-2 or TRBV6-3 and TRBJ1-5; D is undetermined. Per germline, CDR1 MNHEY and CDR2 SVGEGT. The V end was cut by 6 bases, the J end by 10 bases, with 19 bases between. The CDR3 is made up of 14 amino acids. In DNA, the CDR3 is TGTGCCAGCAGCCTCGGACCGAACCAGCGTCCCCAGCATTTT. Translating it yields CASSLGPNQRPQHF.

The chain uses TRBV12-5 and TRBJ2-5, with D hard to call. CDR3 length: 10 amino acids. Germline CDR1 and CDR2: LGHNT and FRNRAP. The V end lost 5 bases, the J end lost 4 bases, and 2 bases lay between the germline ends. CDR3 bases: TGTGCTAGTGGTATAGAGACCCAGTACTTC. This gives the protein CASGIETQYF.

The chain uses TRBV5-5 and TRBJ2-1; a weak D match, TRBD1 (6 bases). CDR1 is SGHKS, CDR2 YYEKEE, per germline (reference sequence). This CDR3 has 14 residues. Trimming shortened V by 3 bases and J by 10 bases, and 17 bases separated the two germline ends. CDR3 residues: CASSSLTGPGEQFF. The CDR3 DNA follows: TGTGCCAGCAGCTCCTTGACAGGTCCTGGGGAGCAGTTCTTC.

This clonotype is classed as medium-sized (0.01 to 0.1%). The chain joins TRBV4-3 to TRBJ1-5, with 7 bases matching TRBD1. The germline V gene has CDR1 LGHNA and CDR2 YSLEER. The CDR3 has 16 residues. After removal of 2 bases from V and 6 bases from J, the junction contained 10 bases not matched to a gene. The CDR3 region has the DNA TGCGCCAGCAGCCAAAATGGTGAGGGGGCGAGTCAGCCCCAGCATTTT. Translated: CASSQNGEGASQPQHF.

This clonotype has more than one count but fewer than ten. J is TRBJ1-2 and V is TRBV4-2; no reliable D call. This CDR3 spans 15 amino acids. V lost 2 bases and J lost 4, with 14 bases in between. CDR1 and CDR2 from the germline V gene are LGHNA and YNFKEQ. CDR3: CASSQTIQESYGYTF. DNA for the CDR3: TGTGCCAGCAGCCAAACTATTCAAGAGTCCTATGGCTACACCTTC.

Many counts were recorded for this clonotype. The rearrangement uses TRBV12-3 or TRBV12-4 and TRBJ2-1, with 10 positions matching TRBD2. This CDR3 comprises 15 residues. V lost 2 bases to trimming and J lost 9 bases; unmatched junction nucleotides: 7. DNA for the CDR3: TGTGCCAGCAGTTTACTAGCGGGGGATTTGGGTGAGCAGTTCTTC. Translation gives CASSLLAGDLGEQFF.

This clonotype occurred a few times. Here the CDR3 reads CASSFVPGDQETQYF. The CDR3 nucleotides are TGTGCCAGCAGCTTTGTCCCGGGGGACCAAGAGACCCAGTACTTC. The chain employs TRBV11-2 and TRBJ2-5, with D tentatively TRBD2 (6 bases). Germline CDR1 SGHAT, CDR2 FQNNGV. This CDR3 has 15 residues. V was pared by 3 bases and J by 0 bases, with 11 bases between.

The chain carries TRBV20-1 and TRBJ1-4, with 10 bases aligning to TRBD1. J lost 7 bases, V lost 4 bases, and 6 bases had no gene match. Per germline, CDR1 DFQATT and CDR2 SNEGSKA (reference sequence). This CDR3 comprises 14 residues. The CDR3 DNA is TGCAGTGCTAAGGCCGGGACAGGGGCTGAAAAACTGTTTTTT. As protein: CSAKAGTGAEKLFF.

The table lists this clonotype with many counts. The J gene is TRBJ2-5, the V gene TRBV4-3; TRBD2 agrees at 7 bases. The J segment lost 13 bases and the V segment lost 0 bases, leaving 14 bases of the junction unmatched. In germline, CDR1 is LGHNA, CDR2 YSLEER. CDR3 length equals 15 residues. CDR3 nucleotide sequence: TGCGCCAGCAGCCAAGAAGGGGCTAGCGCGGGGGATCGGTACTTC. As protein: CASSQEGASAGDRYF.

Only a few counts were recorded for this clonotype. The rearrangement links TRBV4-1 to TRBJ1-3; D is undetermined. V was trimmed by 0 bases and J by 10 bases, leaving 10 bases between them. Germline lookup yields CDR1 MGHRA and CDR2 YSYEKL. This CDR3 comprises 13 residues. CDR3 sequence reads: CASSQDRSGTIYF. DNA for the CDR3: TGCGCCAGCAGCCAAGATCGGTCGGGGACCATATATTTT.

This clonotype has a count of ten or more. The V and J genes are TRBV5-1 and TRBJ2-2; 7 bases are a match to TRBD2. The junction had 7 bases not matched to a gene; V was cut back by 7 bases and J by 1 base. This CDR3 contains 15 residues. CDR1 and CDR2 (germline): SGHRS, YFSETQ. The CDR3 bases are TGCGCCAGCGGGACCTTAGCGGGGAACACCGGGGAGCTGTTTTTT. Its protein is CASGTLAGNTGELFF.

The chain uses TRBV4-1 and TRBJ2-5; a possible D gene is TRBD1 (6 bases). This CDR3 comprises 13 residues. Trimming shortened V by 2 bases and J by 7 bases, and 11 bases separated the two germline ends. Germline V gives CDR1 MGHRA, CDR2 YSYEKL. The CDR3 protein is CASSQRQGGTQYF. CDR3 bases: TGCGCCAGCAGCCAAAGACAAGGGGGGACCCAGTACTTC.